The entry below gives a single T cell receptor beta chain sequence along with its context. Its target is unknown. V trimming: 5 bases; J trimming: 0 bases; junction bases outside the gene matches: 5. The CDR3 loop spans 16 amino acids. In germline, CDR1 is SGHVS, CDR2 FQNEAQ. The time point here: recipient sample about 28 days before transplant, after cytoreduction. Method: immunoSEQ multiplex PCR; TCRdb's copy keeps in-frame clones and lacks some. Here the sample spans tens of thousands of clones, around 86% being singletons. The entry originates in a study of T cell clonotyping in hematopoietic cell transplantation. Study summary: Recipients' pretransplant samples followed cytoreduction. Regarding the study as a whole: Broader posttransplant TCR repertoire diversity was predicted by graft donor and pretransplant recipient Inverse Simpson Index values.

The specimen was peripheral blood mononuclear cells, collected before stem cell transplant. The chain joins TRBV7-8 to TRBJ1-3; 9 bases fit TRBD1. The TCR originated in a man between 60 and 70 years old with biphenotypic leukemia. Some clones in this sample may be carry-over from other donors' samples. CDR3: CASSTGGMNSGNTIYF. CDR3 DNA sequence: TGTGCCAGCAGCACAGGGGGCATGAACTCTGGAAACACCATATATTTT.